Listed below are T cell receptor beta chains from one sample, sequenced in a study of cytomegalovirus exposure and HLA in healthy donors. Assay used: immunoSEQ multiplex PCR; TCRdb lists only in-frame clones, some missing. Found here are about 130,000 clones, around four fifths of them singletons; the top ten hold roughly a tenth. Input material: PBMCs. These receptors were taken from a man aged 25 to 45 in good health and CMV-seropositive. CDR3s include the opening cysteine and the closing phenylalanine or tryptophan. The order of the fields is CDR3 protein, CDR3 DNA, clone size, J gene, D gene, V gene. The D gene is left open where the match is weak. Rows give clone size only sometimes, using once, few, many, or a class for an expanded clone.

CASSLFGGKLFF TGTGCCAGCAGCTTGTTCGGGGGGAAACTGTTTTTT . TRBJ1-4 . TRBV5-4
CASSLREKPYEQYF TGTGCCAGCAGTTTACGGGAGAAACCCTACGAGCAGTACTTC . TRBJ2-7 . TRBV27
CASSGTSGGGSQYF TGCGCCAGCAGTGGGACTAGCGGCGGAGGGTCCCAGTACTTC . TRBJ2-5 TRBD2 TRBV10-1
CASSLASIPEELAKNIQYF TGTGCCAGCAGCTTAGCGTCGATACCCGAGGAATTAGCCAAAAACATTCAGTACTTC . TRBJ2-4 . TRBV7-2
CASSRGQDNEKLFF TGTGCCAGCAGCCGGGGACAGGATAATGAAAAACTGTTTTTT . TRBJ1-4 TRBD1 TRBV7-9
CASSVGQHNQPQHF TGTGCCAGCAGCGTAGGACAGCATAATCAGCCCCAGCATTTT . TRBJ1-5 . TRBV9
CASSLVGTRSGELFF TGTGCCAGCAGCCTAGTCGGGACTAGGTCCGGGGAGCTGTTTTTT . TRBJ2-2 TRBD2 TRBV28
CARSSLTGAKNIQYF TGTGCCAGAAGCTCCCTCACAGGAGCCAAAAACATTCAGTACTTC . TRBJ2-4 . TRBV7-5
CASTPGLANNEQFF TGTGCCAGCACCCCGGGACTAGCGAACAATGAGCAGTTCTTC . TRBJ2-1 TRBD2 TRBV6-1
CASSLMGQPGNEQFF TGTGCCAGCAGCTTAATGGGACAGCCTGGCAATGAGCAGTTCTTC once TRBJ2-1 TRBD1 TRBV7-3